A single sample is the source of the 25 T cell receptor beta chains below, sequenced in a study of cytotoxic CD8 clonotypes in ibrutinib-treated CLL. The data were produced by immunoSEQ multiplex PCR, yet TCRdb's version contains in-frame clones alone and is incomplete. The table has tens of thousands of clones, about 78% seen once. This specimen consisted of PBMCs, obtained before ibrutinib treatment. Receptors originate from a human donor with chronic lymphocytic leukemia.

CDR3 coding DNA: TGCGCCAGCAGCGGGGGACAGGAGAATGAAAAACTGTTTTTT. Protein product: CASSGGQENEKLFF. The gene calls are TRBV5-1 and TRBJ1-4; 8 bases match TRBD1. The J segment lost 5 bases and the V segment lost 4 bases, leaving 4 bases of the junction unmatched. CDR1 is SGHRS, CDR2 YFSETQ, per germline. The CDR3 covers 14 residues.

CDR3 sequence (DNA): TGCAGTGCTAGGAGGGGGGATGGCTACACCTTC. Its translation: CSARRGDGYTF. V gene TRBV20-1 combines with J gene TRBJ1-2; possibly TRBD1 for D (6 bases). The V gene's germline CDR1 is DFQATT and CDR2 SNEGSKA (reference sequence). This CDR3 is 11 amino acids long. V lost 3 bases and J lost 6, with 8 bases in between.

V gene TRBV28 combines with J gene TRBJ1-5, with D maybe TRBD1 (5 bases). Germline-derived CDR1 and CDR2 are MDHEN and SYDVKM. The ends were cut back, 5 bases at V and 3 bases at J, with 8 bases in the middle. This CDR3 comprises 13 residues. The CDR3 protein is CASSVGLNQPQHF. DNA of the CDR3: TGTGCCAGCAGTGTGGGACTCAATCAGCCCCAGCATTTT.

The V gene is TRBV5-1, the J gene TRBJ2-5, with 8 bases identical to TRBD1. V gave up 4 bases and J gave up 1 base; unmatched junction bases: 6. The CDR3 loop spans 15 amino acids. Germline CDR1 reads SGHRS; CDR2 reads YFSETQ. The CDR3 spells CASSVDRVGQETQYF. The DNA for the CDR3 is TGCGCCAGCAGCGTGGACAGGGTCGGCCAAGAGACCCAGTACTTC. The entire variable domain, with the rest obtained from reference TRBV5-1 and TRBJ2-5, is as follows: KAGVTQTPRYLIKTRGQQVTLSCSPISGHRSVSWYQQTPGQGLQFLFEYFSETQRNKGNFPGRFSGRQFSNSRSEMNVSTLELGDSALYLCASSVDRVGQETQYFGPGTRLLVL.

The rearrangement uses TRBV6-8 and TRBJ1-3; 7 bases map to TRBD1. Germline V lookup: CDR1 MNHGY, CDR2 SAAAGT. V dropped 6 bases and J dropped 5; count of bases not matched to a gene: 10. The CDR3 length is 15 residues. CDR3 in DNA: TGTGCCAGCAGCAACCCCAGGGGGTTTAGAAACACCATATATTTT. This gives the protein CASSNPRGFRNTIYF.

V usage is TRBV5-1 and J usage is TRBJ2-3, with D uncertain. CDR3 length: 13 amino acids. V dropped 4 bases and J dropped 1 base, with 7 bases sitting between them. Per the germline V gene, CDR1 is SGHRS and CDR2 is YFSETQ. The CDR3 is CASSAGRTDTQYF. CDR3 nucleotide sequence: TGCGCCAGCAGCGCCGGTCGCACAGATACGCAGTATTTT.

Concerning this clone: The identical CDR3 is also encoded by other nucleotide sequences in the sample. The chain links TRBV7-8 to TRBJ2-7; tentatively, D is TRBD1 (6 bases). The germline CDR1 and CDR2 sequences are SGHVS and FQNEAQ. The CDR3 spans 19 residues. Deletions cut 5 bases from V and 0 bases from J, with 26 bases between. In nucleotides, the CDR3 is TGTGCCAGCAGCCCGCAAAGGTTCTTAGCAGGACAGTCCTCCTACGAGCAGTACTTC. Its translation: CASSPQRFLAGQSSYEQYF.

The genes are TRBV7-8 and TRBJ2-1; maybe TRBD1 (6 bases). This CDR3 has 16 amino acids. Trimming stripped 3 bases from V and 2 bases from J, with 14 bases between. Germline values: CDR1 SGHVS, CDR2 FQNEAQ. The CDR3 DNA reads TGTGCCAGCAGCTTTGGGTCCGGGACAACCTACAATGAGCAGTTCTTC. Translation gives CASSFGSGTTYNEQFF.

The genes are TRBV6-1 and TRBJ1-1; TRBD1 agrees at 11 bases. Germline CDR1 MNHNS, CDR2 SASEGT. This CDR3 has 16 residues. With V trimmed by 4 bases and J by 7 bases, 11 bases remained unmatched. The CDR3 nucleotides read TGTGCCAGCAGTGTTAAACGGACAGGGGGCTTCAGTGAAGCTTTCTTT. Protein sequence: CASSVKRTGGFSEAFF.

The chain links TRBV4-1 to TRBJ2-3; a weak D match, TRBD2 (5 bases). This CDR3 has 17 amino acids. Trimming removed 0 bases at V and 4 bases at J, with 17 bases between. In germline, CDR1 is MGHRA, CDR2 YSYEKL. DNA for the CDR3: TGCGCCAGCAGCCAAGATTGGAGCGGTATGGTAGCAGATACGCAGTATTTT. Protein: CASSQDWSGMVADTQYF.

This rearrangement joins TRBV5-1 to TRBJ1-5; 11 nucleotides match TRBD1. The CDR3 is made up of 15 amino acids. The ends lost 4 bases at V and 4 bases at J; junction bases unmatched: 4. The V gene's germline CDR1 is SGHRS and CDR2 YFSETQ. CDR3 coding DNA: TGCGCCAGCAGCACTGGACAGGGGGCGAATCAGCCCCAGCATTTT. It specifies CASSTGQGANQPQHF.

The DNA of the CDR3 is TGTGCCAGCAGTTACCGGCAGGGAGGTACGCAGTATTTT. Translated, it gives CASSYRQGGTQYF. The rearrangement uses TRBV6-5 and TRBJ2-3; D might be TRBD2 (6 bases). V lost 2 bases and J lost 8, with 11 bases in between. Germline CDR1 MNHEY, CDR2 SVGAGI. The CDR3 runs to 13 residues.

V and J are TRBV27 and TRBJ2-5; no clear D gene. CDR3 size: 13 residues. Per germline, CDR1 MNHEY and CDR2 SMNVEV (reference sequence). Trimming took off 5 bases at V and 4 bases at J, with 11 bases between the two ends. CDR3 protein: CASSLTVGETQYF. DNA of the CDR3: TGTGCCAGCAGTCTAACGGTGGGAGAGACCCAGTACTTC.

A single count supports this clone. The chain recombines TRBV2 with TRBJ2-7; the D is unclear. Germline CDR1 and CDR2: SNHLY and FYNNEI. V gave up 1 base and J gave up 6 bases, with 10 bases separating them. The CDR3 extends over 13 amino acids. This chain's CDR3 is CASSEELGGEQYF. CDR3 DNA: TGTGCCAGCAGTGAAGAACTCGGTGGCGAGCAGTACTTC.

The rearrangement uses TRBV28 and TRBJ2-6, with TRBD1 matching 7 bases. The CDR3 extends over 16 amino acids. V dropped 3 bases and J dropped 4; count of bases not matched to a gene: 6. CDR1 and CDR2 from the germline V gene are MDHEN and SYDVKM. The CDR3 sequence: CASSLDRLLGANVLTF. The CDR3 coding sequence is TGTGCCAGCAGTTTGGACAGGCTTTTAGGGGCCAACGTCCTGACTTTC.

CDR3 DNA sequence: TGCGCCAGCAGCTCAGCCGGGACTGGGAATGGCTACACCTTC. It encodes CASSSAGTGNGYTF. This chain connects TRBV5-1 to TRBJ1-2; D may be TRBD1 (5 bases). This CDR3 is 14 amino acids long. V lost 3 bases and J 6 bases, leaving 15 bases between the germline ends. From germline, CDR1 is SGHRS and CDR2 YFSETQ.

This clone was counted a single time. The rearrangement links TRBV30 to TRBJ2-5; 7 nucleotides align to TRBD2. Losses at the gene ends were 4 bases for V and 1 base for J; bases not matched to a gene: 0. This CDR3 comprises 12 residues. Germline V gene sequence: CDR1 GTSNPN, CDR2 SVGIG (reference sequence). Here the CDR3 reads CAWTSGQETQYF. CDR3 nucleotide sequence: TGTGCCTGGACTAGCGGCCAAGAGACCCAGTACTTC. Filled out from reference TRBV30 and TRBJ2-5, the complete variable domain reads SQTIHQWPATLVQPVGSPLSLECTVEGTSNPNLYWYRQAAGRGLQLLFYSVGIGQISSEVPQNLSASRPQDRQFILSSKKLLLSDSGFYLCAWTSGQETQYFGPGTRLLVL.

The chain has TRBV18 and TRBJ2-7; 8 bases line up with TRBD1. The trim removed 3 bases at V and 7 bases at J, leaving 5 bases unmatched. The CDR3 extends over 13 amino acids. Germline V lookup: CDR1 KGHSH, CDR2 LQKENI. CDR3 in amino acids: CASSPGTGREQYF. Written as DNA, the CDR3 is TGTGCCAGCTCACCCGGGACAGGTCGTGAGCAGTACTTC.

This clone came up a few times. The CDR3 nucleotides are TGTGCCAGCAGTGATGAGGGACTCGACTACACCTTC. It yields the protein CASSDEGLDYTF. The J gene is TRBJ1-2, the V gene TRBV25-1, with D maybe TRBD1 (5 bases). Germline CDR1 and CDR2: MGHDK and SYGVNS. V lost 3 bases and J lost 10, with 12 bases in between. This CDR3 is 12 amino acids long.

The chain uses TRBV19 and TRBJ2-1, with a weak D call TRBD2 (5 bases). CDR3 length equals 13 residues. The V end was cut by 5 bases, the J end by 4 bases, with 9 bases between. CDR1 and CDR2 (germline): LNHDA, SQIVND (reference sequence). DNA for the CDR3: TGTGCCAGTAGTCGGACTCGATACAATGAGCAGTTCTTC. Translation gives CASSRTRYNEQFF.

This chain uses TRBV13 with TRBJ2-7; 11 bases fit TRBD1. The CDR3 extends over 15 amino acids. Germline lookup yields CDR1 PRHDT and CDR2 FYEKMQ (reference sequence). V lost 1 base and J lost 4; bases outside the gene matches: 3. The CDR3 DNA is TGTGCCAGCAGCTTAGCAGGACAGGGGGCGTACGAGCAGTACTTC. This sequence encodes CASSLAGQGAYEQYF.

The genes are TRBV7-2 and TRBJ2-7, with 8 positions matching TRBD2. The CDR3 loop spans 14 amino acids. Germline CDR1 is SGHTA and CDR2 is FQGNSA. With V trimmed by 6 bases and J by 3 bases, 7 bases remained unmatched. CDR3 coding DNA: TGTGCCAGCAGTCCCGTCGGGGGGGGCTACGAGCAGTACTTC. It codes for CASSPVGGGYEQYF.

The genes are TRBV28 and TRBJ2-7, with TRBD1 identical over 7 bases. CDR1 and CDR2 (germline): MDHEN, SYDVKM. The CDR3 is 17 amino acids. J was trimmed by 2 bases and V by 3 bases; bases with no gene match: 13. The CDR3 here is CASSFGLIGTATYEQYF. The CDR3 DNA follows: TGTGCCAGCAGTTTCGGCTTAATTGGGACAGCCACCTACGAGCAGTACTTC.

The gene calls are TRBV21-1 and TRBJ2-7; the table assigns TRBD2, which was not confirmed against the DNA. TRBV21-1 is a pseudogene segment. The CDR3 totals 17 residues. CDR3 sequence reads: CASSPLGSSGRDYEQYF. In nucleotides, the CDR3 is TGTGCCAGCAGTCCCCTGGGGAGTAGCGGGAGGGATTACGAGCAGTACTTC.

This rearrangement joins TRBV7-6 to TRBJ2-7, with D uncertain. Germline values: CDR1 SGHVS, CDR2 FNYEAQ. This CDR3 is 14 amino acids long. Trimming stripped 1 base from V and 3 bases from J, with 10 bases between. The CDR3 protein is CASSLGVTYYEQYF. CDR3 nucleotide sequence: TGTGCCAGCAGCTTAGGTGTGACCTACTACGAGCAGTACTTC.